These 8 T cell receptor beta chains were sequenced from one sample in a study of blood T cell repertoires in COVID-19. Only in-frame clones appear in the TCRdb table, and some are missing; sequencing was by immunoSEQ multiplex PCR. The data show some 380,000 clones, approximately 80% seen once. Input material: peripheral blood. The receptors come from a human donor with acute or convalescent COVID-19. The donor label of this sample is uncertain.

The chain is built from TRBV2 and TRBJ1-5; TRBD1 matches 10 bases. CDR1 and CDR2 from the germline V gene are SNHLY and FYNNEI. V dropped 5 bases and J dropped 6; count of bases not matched to a gene: 4. The CDR3 consists of 14 residues. The DNA of the CDR3 is TGTGCCAGCAGTCCCGACAGGGGGCCTCAGCCCCAGCATTTT. Residues: CASSPDRGPQPQHF.

The chain employs TRBV12-3 or TRBV12-4 and TRBJ2-3; no clear D. The CDR3 loop spans 12 amino acids. With 6 bases removed from V and 4 bases from J, the gap between germline ends came to 8 bases. The CDR3 protein is CASSRLSDTQYF. The CDR3 DNA is TGTGCCAGCAGCCGGTTGTCAGATACGCAGTATTTT.

This clone was seen ten or more times. V gene TRBV4-2 combines with J gene TRBJ2-1, with TRBD2 matching over 7 bases. V gave up 0 bases and J gave up 9 bases; unmatched junction bases: 11. Germline V gives CDR1 LGHNA, CDR2 YNFKEQ. The CDR3 has 16 amino acids. The CDR3 DNA reads as TGTGCCAGCAGCCAAGATCCCTCTCCGACTAGCACTGAGCAGTTCTTC. It translates to CASSQDPSPTSTEQFF.

The gene calls are TRBV3-1 (or the pseudogene TRBV3-2) and TRBJ2-3, with D tentatively TRBD2 (5 bases). Germline CDR1 reads LGHDT; CDR2 reads YNNKEL (reference sequence). V lost 4 bases and J lost 6, with 17 bases in between. This CDR3 has 15 residues. The CDR3 sequence is CASSLGGLPRDTQYF. CDR3 DNA sequence: TGTGCCAGCAGCCTCGGAGGACTTCCGAGGGATACGCAGTATTTT.

This chain connects TRBV29-1 to TRBJ1-1; tentative D call: TRBD1 (6 bases). This CDR3 is built from 15 residues. Germline V gene lookup returns CDR1 SQVTM and CDR2 ANQGSEA. Trimming took off 3 bases at V and 4 bases at J, with 18 bases between the two ends. Written as DNA, the CDR3 is TGCAGCGTTGAGGGCGAGTCCGGGACAACCACTGAAGCTTTCTTT. Residues: CSVEGESGTTTEAFF.

The chain uses TRBV7-2 and TRBJ2-3; 7 bases match TRBD2. After removal of 5 bases from V and 2 bases from J, the junction contained 10 bases not matched to a gene. Per the germline V gene, CDR1 is SGHTA and CDR2 is FQGNSA. The CDR3 is 16 residues long. In DNA, the CDR3 is TGTGCCAGCAGCAAGACTAGCCAAACCTCCACAGATACGCAGTATTTT. Its translation: CASSKTSQTSTDTQYF.

This clone was detected once. V usage is TRBV3-1 (or the pseudogene TRBV3-2) and J usage is TRBJ2-7; no reliable D call. The CDR3 loop spans 14 amino acids. V lost 1 base and J 3 bases, leaving 10 bases between the germline ends. The germline V gene encodes CDR1 LGHDT and CDR2 YNNKEL (reference sequence). The CDR3: CASSQGPGSYEQYF. CDR3 in DNA: TGTGCCAGCAGCCAAGGTCCAGGAAGCTACGAGCAGTACTTC.

This chain links TRBV6-5 with TRBJ1-5; possibly TRBD1 for D (6 bases). The CDR3 length is 14 residues. The germline CDR1 and CDR2 sequences are MNHEY and SVGAGI. Trimming took 6 bases from V and 9 from J, leaving 18 bases between them. This chain's CDR3 is CASRKKQGGGPQHF. The CDR3 coding sequence is TGTGCCAGCAGGAAGAAACAGGGAGGGGGGCCCCAGCATTTT.